The 28 T cell receptor beta chains given below trace back to one sample, sequenced in a study of siplizumab effects on memory and regulatory T cells. Sequencing used immunoSEQ multiplex PCR; TCRdb keeps in-frame clones, though not all of them. This sample has 65,000 to 90,000 clones, with just over 90% found just once. Source material: CD8+ T cells sorted from blood. The receptors derive from a human donor in good health.

The chain has TRBV27 and TRBJ1-2; 8 positions agree with TRBD1. Germline V lookup: CDR1 MNHEY, CDR2 SMNVEV (reference sequence). The junction had 4 bases not matched to a gene; V was cut back by 5 bases and J by 5 bases. CDR3 length: 13 residues. Written as DNA, the CDR3 is TGTGCCAGCAGTGACCGGACAGGGTATGGCTACACCTTC. It encodes CASSDRTGYGYTF.

CDR3 sequence reads: CASSDGTGGLSPLHF. Written as DNA, the CDR3 is TGTGCCAGCAGCGACGGGACAGGGGGCTTGTCACCCCTCCACTTT. V gene TRBV6-4 combines with J gene TRBJ1-6; 12 bases fit TRBD1. CDR3 length equals 15 residues. Per the germline V gene, CDR1 is MRHNA and CDR2 is SNTAGT. After removal of 6 bases from V and 10 bases from J, the junction contained 7 bases not matched to a gene.

The genes are TRBV4-1 and TRBJ1-2; possibly TRBD1 for D (6 bases). V gave up 3 bases and J gave up 0 bases, with 14 bases separating them. CDR1 and CDR2 from the germline V gene are MGHRA and YSYEKL. The CDR3 is made up of 16 amino acids. The CDR3 region has the DNA TGCGCCAGCAGCCACTCCGGGACAACGTCTAACTATGGCTACACCTTC. Protein product: CASSHSGTTSNYGYTF.

The chain is built from TRBV13 and TRBJ2-7; 7 positions agree with TRBD1. Germline loops: CDR1 PRHDT, CDR2 FYEKMQ (reference sequence). The CDR3 is made up of 16 amino acids. V lost 4 bases to trimming and J lost 3 bases; unmatched junction nucleotides: 12. Here the CDR3 DNA reads TGTGCCAGCAGCTCCCCCCGGGACAGCATCAACTACGAGCAGTACTTC. Amino acid sequence: CASSSPRDSINYEQYF.

The rearrangement joins TRBV7-2 to TRBJ2-5; D is unresolved. Germline V gene lookup returns CDR1 SGHTA and CDR2 FQGNSA. This CDR3 spans 14 amino acids. The V and J ends lost 5 bases and 0 bases respectively, with 10 bases between them. In nucleotides, the CDR3 is TGTGCCAGCAGCCTCGGACCGTACCAAGAGACCCAGTACTTC. Protein: CASSLGPYQETQYF.

The rearrangement joins TRBV14 to TRBJ2-5, with D uncertain. From germline, CDR1 is SGHDN and CDR2 FVKESK. The V and J ends lost 3 bases and 1 base respectively, with 6 bases between them. This CDR3 region has 13 residues. CDR3 bases: TGTGCCAGCAGCCAGGCCCCCCAAGAGACCCAGTACTTC. Protein product: CASSQAPQETQYF.

The chain carries TRBV6-1 and TRBJ2-5, with 10 bases matching TRBD2. Germline loops: CDR1 MNHNS, CDR2 SASEGT. After removal of 3 bases from V and 0 bases from J, the junction contained 4 bases not matched to a gene. This CDR3 has 16 residues. DNA for the CDR3: TGTGCCAGCAGTGAGGGACTAGCGCGCTACCAAGAGACCCAGTACTTC. The encoded protein is CASSEGLARYQETQYF.

V usage is TRBV28 and J usage is TRBJ1-4; D call uncertain. The V end was cut by 5 bases, the J end by 8 bases, with 12 bases between. This CDR3 has 13 amino acids. CDR1 and CDR2 from the germline V gene are MDHEN and SYDVKM. CDR3 DNA sequence: TGTGCCAGCAGTCCCCCCACGGCCGAAAAACTGTTTTTT. It encodes CASSPPTAEKLFF.

The J gene is TRBJ2-7, the V gene TRBV5-4; tentative D call: TRBD2 (5 bases). V dropped 7 bases and J dropped 7 bases, with 12 bases sitting between them. Germline-derived CDR1 and CDR2 are SGHNT and YYREEE (reference sequence). The CDR3 sequence is 11 residues long. CDR3 DNA sequence: TGTGCCAGCTCGGTCGGAGGTGAGCAGTACTTC. It specifies CASSVGGEQYF.

This clone was found once. The J gene is TRBJ1-4, the V gene TRBV19; D gene unclear. The CDR3 extends over 14 amino acids. Germline V gene sequence: CDR1 LNHDA, CDR2 SQIVND (reference sequence). Trimming took off 3 bases at V and 8 bases at J, with 13 bases between the two ends. The CDR3 is CASSMVGAAEKLFF. The CDR3 region has the DNA TGTGCCAGTAGTATGGTGGGAGCTGCGGAAAAACTGTTTTTT.

J is TRBJ1-1 and V is TRBV11-2; no clear D. The CDR3 has 12 amino acids. CDR1 SGHAT and CDR2 FQNNGV come from the germline V gene. Trimming stripped 5 bases from V and 0 bases from J, with 4 bases between. This chain's CDR3 is CASSIMNTEAFF. The CDR3 region has the DNA TGTGCCAGCAGCATTATGAACACTGAAGCTTTCTTT. The variable domain in full, with the rest retrieved from reference TRBV11-2 and TRBJ1-1, is EAGVAQSPRYKIIEKRQSVAFWCNPISGHATLYWYQQILGQGPKLLIQFQNNGVVDDSQLPKDRFSAERLKGVDSTLKIQPAKLEDSAVYLCASSIMNTEAFFGQGTRLTVV.

This clone was detected only once. The chain recombines TRBV9 with TRBJ1-4; D uncertain. Trimming took off 3 bases at V and 7 bases at J, with 7 bases between the two ends. CDR1 SGDLS and CDR2 YYNGEE come from the germline V gene. CDR3 length: 12 amino acids. The CDR3 spells CASSAGGEKLFF. The DNA for the CDR3 is TGTGCCAGCAGCGCGGGAGGTGAAAAACTGTTTTTT.

The V gene is TRBV9, the J gene TRBJ1-3; D is unclear. The V end lost 3 bases, the J end lost 4 bases, and 14 bases lay between the germline ends. This CDR3 has 15 residues. From germline, CDR1 is SGDLS and CDR2 YYNGEE. CDR3 region: CASSASMAGGNTIYF. The CDR3 nucleotides are TGTGCCAGCAGCGCGTCCATGGCTGGAGGAAACACCATATATTTT.

The genes are TRBV9 and TRBJ1-5; no reliable D call. This CDR3 has 17 amino acids. Germline CDR1 SGDLS, CDR2 YYNGEE. V lost 4 bases and J 0 bases, leaving 17 bases between the germline ends. The CDR3 region has the DNA TGTGCCAGCAGCCCCGGCTCAGGCGATTATAGCAATCAGCCCCAGCATTTT. The encoded protein is CASSPGSGDYSNQPQHF.

This clone was recorded only once. The V gene is TRBV19, the J gene TRBJ1-1, with a weak D call TRBD1 (5 bases). Deletions cut 6 bases from V and 0 bases from J, with 17 bases between. The CDR3 spans 16 residues. From germline, CDR1 is LNHDA and CDR2 SQIVND (reference sequence). CDR3 coding DNA: TGTGCCAGTAGATTAACGGCTGGGGCCCTGAACACTGAAGCTTTCTTT. Encoded protein: CASRLTAGALNTEAFF.

The rearrangement uses TRBV27 and TRBJ1-1, with no clear D. This CDR3 region has 13 residues. Trimming pared 6 bases from V and 2 bases from J, leaving 10 bases between. The germline CDR1 and CDR2 sequences are MNHEY and SMNVEV (reference sequence). The CDR3 sequence: CASSPILNTEAFF. CDR3 DNA: TGTGCCAGCAGCCCAATCTTAAACACTGAAGCTTTCTTT.

The CDR3 region is CASSEQAQPYSNQPQHF. The CDR3 DNA reads TGTGCCAGCAGCGAACAGGCACAGCCATATAGCAATCAGCCCCAGCATTTT. V gene TRBV9 combines with J gene TRBJ1-5; a possible D gene is TRBD1 (5 bases). Germline CDR1 reads SGDLS; CDR2 reads YYNGEE. The CDR3 consists of 17 residues. Between the trimmed V and J ends, which lost 3 bases and 0 bases, there was a span of 16 bases.

The chain carries TRBV7-8 and TRBJ2-7; D perhaps matches TRBD2 (6 bases). Germline V gene sequence: CDR1 SGHVS, CDR2 FQNEAQ. The CDR3 spans 14 residues. V was shortened by 6 bases and J by 3 bases, with 15 bases between the two germline ends. For the CDR3, the DNA is TGTGCCAGCAGTCAGGGCGGGGCAGGCTACGAGCAGTACTTC. The encoded protein is CASSQGGAGYEQYF.

The chain joins TRBV2 to TRBJ2-3, with 9 bases matching TRBD1. With 6 bases clipped from V and 4 bases from J, the junction kept 5 bases outside the gene matches. This CDR3 has 14 residues. Germline values: CDR1 SNHLY, CDR2 FYNNEI. The chain's CDR3 is CASRAGQGADTQYF. The DNA for the CDR3 is TGTGCCAGCAGAGCGGGACAGGGTGCAGATACGCAGTATTTT.

The chain is built from TRBV6-5 and TRBJ2-7; D not certain. Trimming removed 6 bases at V and 2 bases at J, with 11 bases between. The CDR3 has 13 residues. CDR1 is MNHEY and CDR2 is SVGAGI in the germline V gene. CDR3 nucleotide sequence: TGTGCCAGCAGCCTCGACCGGACCTACGAGCAGTACTTC. Amino acid sequence: CASSLDRTYEQYF.

The sample holds a few counts of this clone. The V call is TRBV6-4, the J call TRBJ1-2; maybe TRBD1 (5 bases). The germline V and J ends were trimmed by 5 bases and 8 bases, with 9 bases remaining between them. CDR1 and CDR2 (germline): MRHNA, SNTAGT. The CDR3 runs to 11 residues. CDR3 sequence reads: CASSSGLGYTF. The CDR3, as DNA: TGTGCCAGCAGTTCAGGGTTAGGCTACACCTTC.

The sample holds one count of this clone. This chain links TRBV5-6 with TRBJ1-2; D gene unclear. Trimming cost V 2 bases and J 1 base, with 6 bases left between them. Germline V CDR1 and CDR2: SGHDT, YYEEEE. The CDR3 has 13 residues. CDR3 DNA sequence: TGTGCCAGCAGCTTTCCCAGTAACTATGGCTACACCTTC. Protein: CASSFPSNYGYTF.

The chain recombines TRBV5-1 with TRBJ2-5; 10 bases align to TRBD2. The CDR3 consists of 15 residues. Germline V gene lookup returns CDR1 SGHRS and CDR2 YFSETQ. J gave up 4 bases and V 2 bases, and 5 bases lay outside the gene matches. CDR3 sequence (DNA): TGCGCCAGCAGCTTAGCGGGGGGGCTAGGAGAGACCCAGTACTTC. Translated: CASSLAGGLGETQYF.

The chain recombines TRBV12-5 with TRBJ1-1; unclear D gene. CDR1 is LGHNT, CDR2 FRNRAP, per germline. CDR3 length equals 11 residues. Trimming shortened V by 6 bases and J by 3 bases, and 5 bases separated the two germline ends. CDR3 in DNA: TGTGCTAGTGGCCCGGACACTGAAGCTTTCTTT. It specifies CASGPDTEAFF.

The V and J genes are TRBV28 and TRBJ1-6; no clear D gene. This CDR3 has 14 amino acids. CDR1 is MDHEN and CDR2 is SYDVKM in the germline V gene. The germline V and J ends were trimmed by 2 bases and 7 bases, with 9 bases remaining between them. The CDR3 spells CASSLPRLNSPLHF. The CDR3 DNA reads TGTGCCAGCAGTTTACCCCGGTTGAATTCACCCCTCCACTTT.

The rearrangement links TRBV29-1 to TRBJ1-1; D possibly corresponds to TRBD1 (5 bases). Deletions cut 5 bases from V and 4 bases from J, with 29 bases between. The CDR3 sequence is 18 residues long. Germline V gene sequence: CDR1 SQVTM, CDR2 ANQGSEA. The CDR3 region has the DNA TGCAGCGTTTATCATCGCGACAATCCCCAGGGCGCTTTCACTGAAGCTTTCTTT. Amino acid sequence: CSVYHRDNPQGAFTEAFF.

J is TRBJ2-2 and V is TRBV9, with 12 nucleotides matching TRBD2. Trimming cost V 3 bases and J 2 bases; bases outside gene matches: 5. This CDR3 has 17 residues. Germline V gene data show CDR1 as SGDLS and CDR2 as YYNGEE. CDR3 residues: CASSARLAGDNTGELFF. In nucleotides, the CDR3 is TGTGCCAGCAGCGCTAGACTAGCGGGGGATAACACCGGGGAGCTGTTTTTT.

This chain joins TRBV5-1 and TRBJ2-1; D gene unclear. Germline V gives CDR1 SGHRS, CDR2 YFSETQ. There are 12 residues in the CDR3. V lost 2 bases, J lost 8 bases, and 8 bases lay in between. Written as DNA, the CDR3 is TGCGCCAGCAGCTTTGTCGGAGATGAGCAGTTCTTC. Translation: CASSFVGDEQFF.